The entry that follows covers one T cell receptor beta chain sequence. This specimen comes from a study of blood T cell repertoires in COVID-19. Study overall: Both acute and convalescent COVID-19 samples were obtained from the United States, Italy and Spain.

The length of the CDR3 is 16 residues. The V end was cut by 0 bases, the J end by 10 bases, with 20 bases between. Germline CDR1 is SGDLS and CDR2 is YYNGEE. Original data processing: Amplifying reference gene primers gave estimates of nucleated cell counts. Data came from immunoSEQ multiplex PCR; TCRdb stores just in-frame clones and leaves some out. D and trimming were read from the DNA, whereas the V and J calls and clone size are those reported in that table. The sample lists about 68,000 clones, roughly 80% occurring once. The sequenced sample consisted of peripheral blood. The clonotype comes from a woman between 50 and 59 years old with acute or convalescent COVID-19. V usage is TRBV9 and J usage is TRBJ2-1; D may be TRBD2 (6 bases). The CDR3 DNA reads as TGTGCCAGCAGCGTAGGACCGGGACTCGCTAACCGGGAGCAGTTCTTC. Translated, it gives CASSVGPGLANREQFF. The full variable domain, rest sourced from reference TRBV9 and TRBJ2-1, is DSGVTQTPKHLITATGQRVTLRCSPRSGDLSVYWYQQSLDQGLQFLIQYYNGEERAKGNILERFSAQQFPDLHSELNLSSLELGDSALYFCASSVGPGLANREQFFGPGTRLTVL.